A selection of T cell receptor beta chains follows, all from one sample in a study of blood T cell repertoires in COVID-19. Generated by immunoSEQ multiplex PCR, the TCRdb table keeps only in-frame clones and is missing some. The table has roughly 210,000 clones, around 80% seen once. Sequenced: peripheral blood. Receptors originate from an elderly woman with COVID-19, enrolled during active disease. CDR3s include the opening cysteine and the closing phenylalanine or tryptophan. A D gene is named only where the DNA matches it firmly. Clone size is stated in some rows and not others, as once, few, many or a class when expanded.

>TRBD1|TRBV5-1|TRBJ2-3|.
CASSLGQGANTQYF
TGCGCCAGCAGCTTGGGCCAGGGGGCGAATACGCAGTATTTT
>.|TRBV28|TRBJ1-1|.
CASRSSTEAFF
TGTGCCAGCAGGTCGAGCACTGAAGCTTTCTTT
>TRBD2|TRBV9|TRBJ2-5|.
CASSVGRLAGPETQYF
TGTGCCAGCAGCGTAGGTCGACTAGCGGGGCCAGAGACCCAGTACTTC
>.|TRBV6-5|TRBJ1-1|.
CASSYSKYTNTEAFF
TGTGCCAGCAGTTACTCGAAGTACACAAACACTGAAGCTTTCTTT
>TRBD2|TRBV5-6|TRBJ2-3|.
CASSLKLTSGGAEDTQYF
TGTGCCAGCAGCTTGAAGTTGACTAGCGGGGGGGCAGAAGATACGCAGTATTTT
>.|TRBV28|TRBJ1-2|.
CASSLDVGAGYTF
TGTGCCAGCAGTTTAGATGTAGGGGCAGGCTACACCTTC
>.|TRBV19|TRBJ2-5|.
CASSPWTSQETQYF
TGTGCCAGTAGTCCATGGACAAGTCAAGAGACCCAGTACTTC
>.|TRBV6-2/TRBV6-3|TRBJ2-1|.
CASTPMGGSYNEQFF
TGTGCCAGCACCCCGATGGGGGGCTCCTACAATGAGCAGTTCTTC
>TRBD1|TRBV7-9|TRBJ1-4|.
CASSRTQGVSEKLFF
TGTGCCAGCAGCAGAACACAGGGGGTTAGTGAAAAACTGTTTTTT
>.|TRBV2|TRBJ1-2|.
CASSVDSRGGYTF
TGTGCCAGCAGCGTCGACTCCCGGGGTGGCTACACCTTC
>TRBD2|TRBV11-2|TRBJ2-5|.
CASRTSGRQGETQYF
TGTGCCAGCAGGACTAGCGGGCGCCAGGGAGAGACCCAGTACTTC
>TRBD2|TRBV6-5|TRBJ2-1|.
CAIYSGLPYNEQFF
TGTGCCATCTATAGCGGGCTCCCCTACAATGAGCAGTTCTTC
>TRBD1|TRBV6-6|TRBJ1-6|.
CASTGQGGSPLHF
TGTGCCAGCACCGGACAGGGGGGCTCACCCCTCCACTTT
>TRBD1|TRBV5-1|TRBJ1-4|.
CASSFTGGGDEKLFF
TGCGCCAGCAGCTTTACAGGGGGAGGAGACGAAAAACTGTTTTTT
>.|TRBV28|TRBJ1-4|.
CASSPPRRGTTNEKLFF
TGTGCCAGCTCGCCCCCACGCAGGGGCACCACTAATGAAAAACTGTTTTTT
>.|TRBV6-6|TRBJ1-6|.
CASSTLQGGNSPLHF
TGTGCCAGCAGTACTCTACAGGGTGGAAATTCACCCCTCCACTTT
>TRBD1|TRBV6-5|TRBJ1-4|.
CATESDRLNEKLFF
TGTGCCACCGAATCGGACAGGCTTAATGAAAAACTGTTTTTT
>.|TRBV29-1|TRBJ2-3|.
CSVVGSRLGTDTQYF
TGCAGCGTTGTAGGCTCCCGACTAGGGACAGATACGCAGTATTTT
>.|TRBV6-2/TRBV6-3|TRBJ1-3|once
CASSDAGAGGNTIYF
TGTGCCAGCAGCGACGCAGGGGCTGGAGGAAACACCATATATTTT
>TRBD1|TRBV5-1|TRBJ1-2|.
CASSGLTGTGYTF
TGCGCCAGCAGCGGTTTGACAGGGACTGGCTACACCTTC
>.|TRBV28|TRBJ1-1|few
CASSLWGARRVTEAFF
TGTGCCAGCAGTTTATGGGGGGCGCGTAGAGTCACTGAAGCTTTCTTT
>.|TRBV12-3/TRBV12-4|TRBJ2-1|.
CASSWTLDNEQFF
TGTGCCAGCAGTTGGACTCTTGACAATGAGCAGTTCTTC
>.|TRBV30|TRBJ1-6|.
CAWSLTGNSPLHF
TGTGCCTGGAGTCTCACGGGAAATTCACCCCTCCACTTT
>.|TRBV3-1/TRBV3-2|TRBJ1-5|.
CASSQAHGNQPQHF
TGTGCCAGCAGCCAAGCACATGGCAATCAGCCCCAGCATTTT
>TRBD1|TRBV2|TRBJ2-1|.
CASSADRGPYNEQFF
TGTGCCAGCAGCGCGGACAGGGGGCCCTACAATGAGCAGTTCTTC
>TRBD1|TRBV5-6|TRBJ1-1|once
CASSFATGYEAFF
TGTGCCAGCAGCTTCGCGACAGGGTATGAAGCTTTCTTT
>.|TRBV21-1|TRBJ2-1|.
CASSKEIQGESNEQFF
TGTGCCAGCAGCAAAGAAATACAGGGGGAGAGCAATGAGCAGTTCTTC
>TRBD1|TRBV2|TRBJ2-1|.
CASSEVTGTGGNEQFF
TGTGCCAGCAGTGAAGTAACCGGGACAGGGGGTAATGAGCAGTTCTTC